The TCR beta chain described here comes from a study of cytomegalovirus exposure and HLA in healthy donors. The PCR made use of 60 Vbeta and 13 Jbeta primers. The protocol was immunoSEQ multiplex PCR, while the TCRdb copy is restricted to in-frame clones and leaves out a portion. The profile covers approximately 100,000 clones, with roughly 75% appearing a single time and roughly 2.5% taken by the ten largest. Germline V lookup: CDR1 SNHLY, CDR2 FYNNEI. This CDR3 contains 13 residues. The V end lost 7 bases, the J end lost 6 bases, and 13 bases lay between the germline ends. This clonotype originated in a man aged 35 to 55 in good health and CMV-seronegative. The sample consisted of PBMCs. The chain links TRBV2 to TRBJ1-5; no definite D call. CDR3 region: CASTFVGSQPQHF. The CDR3 DNA is TGTGCCAGCACTTTCGTGGGGAGTCAGCCCCAGCATTTT.